The rows below give T cell receptor beta chains drawn from one sample of a study of human T cells and chemical hapten exposure. TCRdb reanalysed the RACE reads using MiXCR and keeps one entry per CDR3 protein. The profile shows 50,000 or so distinct CDR3 sequences, around 9.3% of them singletons. This specimen consisted of whole blood, obtained in connection with sensitization to the hapten diphenylcyclopropenone (DPC). Source of these receptors: a woman in her 50s with alopecia areata. Some clones in this sample may be carry-over from other donors' samples. Both conserved end residues are part of each CDR3. The order of the fields is V gene, D gene, clone size, J gene, CDR3 protein, CDR3 DNA. D genes are given only for firm matches. Rows may omit the clone size; those that give it use once, few, many or a size class.

TRBV9	TRBD1	few	TRBJ2-2	CASSVGQGLYTGELFF	TGTGCCAGCAGCGTTGGACAGGGGCTATACACCGGGGAGCTGTTTTTT
TRBV6-6	.	many	TRBJ1-2	CASSYSNLAENYGYTF	TGTGCCAGCAGTTACTCGAACCTGGCCGAGAACTATGGCTACACCTTC
TRBV28	.	.	TRBJ2-2	CASRFANTGELFF	TGTGCCAGCAGATTTGCGAACACCGGGGAGCTGTTTTTT
TRBV29-1	.	.	TRBJ2-3	CSARRDTDTQYF	TGCAGCGCACGCCGGGACACAGATACGCAGTATTTT
TRBV2	.	many	TRBJ2-5	CASSVGHGGPLQETQYF	TGTGCCAGCAGTGTTGGACATGGCGGGCCCCTCCAAGAGACCCAGTACTTC
TRBV3-1	.	many	TRBJ2-7	CASSPSSGEYEQYF	TGTGCCAGCAGCCCGAGCAGCGGCGAATACGAGCAGTACTTC
TRBV4-1	.	many	TRBJ1-4	CASSQPSTTNEKLFF	TGCGCCAGCAGCCAACCCTCAACAACTAATGAAAAACTGTTTTTT
TRBV5-5	.	.	TRBJ1-4	CASTQTRGGEKLFF	TGTGCCAGCACTCAGACCAGGGGCGGAGAAAAACTGTTTTTT
TRBV19	.	many	TRBJ1-2	CASSPPRGKVGYTF	TGTGCCAGTAGCCCCCCCCGGGGAAAGGTTGGCTACACCTTC
TRBV3-1	.	many	TRBJ2-3	CASSQGRSSGPMEQYF	TGTGCCAGCAGCCAAGGTCGTTCGAGCGGGCCCATGGAGCAGTATTTT
TRBV7-2	TRBD2	many	TRBJ2-1	CASSLRREANNEQFF	TGTGCCAGCAGCTTAAGGCGGGAGGCCAACAATGAGCAGTTCTTC
TRBV6-1	TRBD1	many	TRBJ2-7	CASTMTGAYEQYF	TGTGCCAGCACCATGACAGGGGCCTACGAGCAGTACTTC
TRBV7-9	.	few	TRBJ2-2	CASSSPGQNTGELFF	TGTGCCAGCAGCTCGCCGGGACAGAACACCGGGGAGCTGTTTTTT
TRBV5-5	.	many	TRBJ1-6	CASSATAKAENSPLHF	TGTGCCAGCAGCGCCACGGCCAAGGCAGAGAATTCACCCCTCCACTTT
TRBV28	TRBD1	many	TRBJ1-1	CASKTGGLGEAFF	TGTGCCAGCAAGACAGGGGGCCTGGGTGAAGCTTTCTTT
TRBV20-1	TRBD1	many	TRBJ2-3	CSARVPRQGRTDTQYF	TGCAGTGCTAGAGTCCCTCGACAGGGTAGAACAGATACGCAGTATTTT
TRBV29-1	.	many	TRBJ1-2	CSVGRSNYGYTF	TGCAGCGTTGGTCGCAGTAACTATGGCTACACCTTC
TRBV14	.	many	TRBJ1-3	CASSAKFRTSGNTIYF	TGTGCCAGCAGCGCCAAGTTCCGAACCTCTGGAAACACCATATATTTT
TRBV29-1	.	many	TRBJ2-1	CSVDRGDPLQGQFF	TGCAGCGTTGATAGGGGGGATCCCCTACAAGGGCAGTTCTTC
TRBV10-3	TRBD2	many	TRBJ2-3	CAIRGLAGGLFPDTQYF	TGTGCCATCAGGGGACTAGCGGGAGGGTTGTTCCCAGATACGCAGTATTTT
TRBV5-5	TRBD1	many	TRBJ1-1	CASTAAGTGGTEAFF	TGTGCCAGCACCGCGGCGGGGACAGGGGGTACTGAAGCTTTCTTT
TRBV7-2	TRBD2	many	TRBJ2-1	CASSSRLAGVSNEQFF	TGTGCCAGCAGCTCCCGACTAGCGGGAGTCAGCAATGAGCAGTTCTTC
TRBV6-5	TRBD2	many	TRBJ2-1	CASSSGTIGEQFF	TGTGCCAGCAGCTCCGGGACTATAGGTGAGCAGTTCTTC
TRBV20-1	TRBD1	many	TRBJ1-5	CSAAGQHNQPQHF	TGCAGTGCCGCGGGACAGCACAATCAGCCCCAGCATTTT
TRBV6-1	.	few	TRBJ2-6	CASGAVSSGANVLTF	TGTGCCAGCGGGGCGGTGTCCTCTGGGGCCAACGTCCTGACTTTC
TRBV11-2	TRBD1	many	TRBJ2-7	CASSPRPGTGTGQSYEQYF	TGTGCCAGCAGCCCCCGTCCCGGGACAGGGACCGGGCAGTCCTACGAGCAGTACTTC
TRBV28	.	.	TRBJ2-7	CASQEGLWEQYF	TGTGCCAGCCAAGAGGGATTATGGGAGCAGTACTTC
TRBV28	.	many	TRBJ2-6	CAVGSHSGANVLTF	TGTGCGGTCGGGAGTCATTCTGGGGCCAACGTCCTGACTTTC
TRBV4-3	.	few	TRBJ2-5	CASSQDVAVGTQYF	TGCGCCAGCAGCCAAGATGTGGCGGTCGGGACCCAGTACTTC
TRBV7-2	.	few	TRBJ2-7	CASSSSGFGEQYF	TGTGCCAGCAGCTCGAGCGGGTTCGGCGAGCAGTACTTC
TRBV20-1	.	many	TRBJ2-5	CSARDMKDPPQETQYF	TGCAGTGCTAGAGATATGAAGGACCCTCCACAAGAGACCCAGTACTTC
TRBV15	TRBD1	.	TRBJ2-7	CATSRDHRQGYEQYF	TGTGCCACCAGCAGAGACCACAGACAGGGTTACGAGCAGTACTTC
TRBV28	TRBD2	.	TRBJ2-3	CASSSGGSRTDTQYF	TGTGCCAGCAGTTCTGGCGGGAGTAGGACAGATACGCAGTATTTT
TRBV29-1	.	many	TRBJ1-1	CSVALLKGGAGTEAFF	TGCAGCGTCGCACTCCTCAAGGGGGGGGCTGGCACTGAAGCTTTCTTT
TRBV20-1	.	few	TRBJ2-5	CSARDPWNRETQYF	TGCAGTGCTAGAGATCCTTGGAATCGTGAGACCCAGTACTTC
TRBV25-1	.	.	TRBJ1-3	CASSITPSGNTIYF	TGTGCCAGCAGTATTACCCCATCTGGAAACACCATATATTTT
TRBV3-1	.	many	TRBJ2-3	CASSQDSGWDTQYF	TGTGCCAGCAGCCAAGATTCGGGGTGGGATACGCAGTATTTT
TRBV28	.	.	TRBJ2-1	CASSSAPGIYEQFF	TGTGCCAGCAGTTCTGCCCCGGGTATTTATGAGCAGTTCTTC
TRBV7-2	.	many	TRBJ2-3	CASSLQSQGTQYF	TGTGCCAGCAGCCTTCAGAGCCAGGGTACGCAGTATTTT
TRBV4-1	TRBD1	.	TRBJ1-5	CASSHPGQVGQPQHF	TGCGCCAGCAGCCACCCAGGACAGGTGGGTCAGCCCCAGCATTTT
TRBV28	TRBD1	medium-sized	TRBJ1-2	CASSFHRGEYGYTF	TGTGCCAGCAGTTTTCACAGGGGAGAGTATGGCTACACCTTC
TRBV28	.	medium-sized	TRBJ1-5	CASSLDSNQPQHF	TGTGCCAGCAGTTTAGACAGCAATCAGCCCCAGCATTTT
TRBV28	.	many	TRBJ2-5	CASSSTGIIQETQYF	TGTGCCAGCAGCTCGACGGGAATCATACAAGAGACCCAGTACTTC
TRBV20-1	.	.	TRBJ2-3	CSAQGGPDTQYF	TGCAGTGCCCAAGGCGGGCCAGATACGCAGTATTTT
TRBV15	.	many	TRBJ1-5	CATSRMTGYSNQPQHF	TGTGCCACCAGCAGAATGACAGGCTATAGCAATCAGCCCCAGCATTTT
TRBV24-1	.	many	TRBJ2-5	CAIPSRTTQYF	TGTGCCATTCCTTCTAGGACGACCCAGTACTTC
TRBV7-2	.	few	TRBJ2-1	CASSLGVGGAYNEQFF	TGTGCCAGCAGCTTAGGGGTGGGAGGAGCTTACAATGAGCAGTTCTTC